This TCR beta chain stems from a study of cytomegalovirus exposure and HLA in healthy donors. This clone was seen a few times. Researchers ran the PCR with 60 Vbeta and 13 Jbeta primers. Repertoires were generated with immunoSEQ multiplex PCR, while TCRdb's copy carries only in-frame clones and drops some. Here the sample spans about 130,000 clones, roughly 84% being singletons. Germline CDR1 SEHNR, CDR2 FQNEAQ (reference sequence). CDR3 length equals 15 residues. Trimming removed 2 bases at V and 4 bases at J, with 14 bases between. This sequence was found in a girl aged 2 to 10 in good health and CMV-seronegative. The sequenced sample consisted of PBMCs. V is TRBV7-9 and J is TRBJ1-1; a possible D gene is TRBD1 (5 bases). The CDR3 region has the DNA TGTGCCAGCAGCTTATACCAGGGATTAGGCACTGAAGCTTTCTTT. It encodes CASSLYQGLGTEAFF.